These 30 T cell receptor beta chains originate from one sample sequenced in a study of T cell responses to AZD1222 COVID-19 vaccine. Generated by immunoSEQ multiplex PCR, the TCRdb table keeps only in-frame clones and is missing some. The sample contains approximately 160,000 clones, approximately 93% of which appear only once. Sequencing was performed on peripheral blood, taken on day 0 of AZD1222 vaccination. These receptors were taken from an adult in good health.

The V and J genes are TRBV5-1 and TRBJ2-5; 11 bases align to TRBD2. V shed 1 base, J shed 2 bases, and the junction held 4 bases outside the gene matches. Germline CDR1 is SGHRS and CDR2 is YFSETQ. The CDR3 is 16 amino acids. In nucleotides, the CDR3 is TGCGCCAGCAGCTTGCTAGCGGGGGGCCGACAAGAGACCCAGTACTTC. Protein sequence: CASSLLAGGRQETQYF. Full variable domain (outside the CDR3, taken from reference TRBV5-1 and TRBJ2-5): KAGVTQTPRYLIKTRGQQVTLSCSPISGHRSVSWYQQTPGQGLQFLFEYFSETQRNKGNFPGRFSGRQFSNSRSEMNVSTLELGDSALYLCASSLLAGGRQETQYFGPGTRLLVL.

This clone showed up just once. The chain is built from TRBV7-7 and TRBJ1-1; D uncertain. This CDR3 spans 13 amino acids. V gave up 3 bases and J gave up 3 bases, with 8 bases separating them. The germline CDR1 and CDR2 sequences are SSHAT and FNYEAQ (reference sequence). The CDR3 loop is CASSFSYDTEAFF. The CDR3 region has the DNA TGTGCCAGCAGCTTTAGCTATGACACTGAAGCTTTCTTT.

In DNA form, the CDR3 reads TGTGCCAGCAGCTTAGCCTCCACAGGGCCGCTCTCTGGGGCCAACGTCCTGACTTTC. Translation gives CASSLASTGPLSGANVLTF. J is TRBJ2-6 and V is TRBV7-2, with a possible D match to TRBD1 (6 bases). Trimming pared 0 bases from V and 0 bases from J, leaving 15 bases between. Germline V lookup: CDR1 SGHTA, CDR2 FQGNSA. This CDR3 has 19 amino acids.

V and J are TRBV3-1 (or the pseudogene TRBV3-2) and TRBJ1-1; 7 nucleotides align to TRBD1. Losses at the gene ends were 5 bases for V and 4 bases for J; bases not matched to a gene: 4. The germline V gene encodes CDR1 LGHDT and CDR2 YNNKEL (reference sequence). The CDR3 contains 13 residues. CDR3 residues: CASSWGQSTEAFF. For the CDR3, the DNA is TGTGCCAGCAGCTGGGGACAGTCCACTGAAGCTTTCTTT.

The CDR3 spells CASSLGAVNSGNTIYF. The DNA of the CDR3 is TGCGCCAGCAGCTTGGGGGCCGTAAACTCTGGAAACACCATATATTTT. The gene calls are TRBV5-1 and TRBJ1-3; no clear D. Germline CDR1 and CDR2: SGHRS and YFSETQ. The CDR3 is made up of 16 amino acids. V lost 0 bases, J lost 0 bases, and 10 bases lay in between.

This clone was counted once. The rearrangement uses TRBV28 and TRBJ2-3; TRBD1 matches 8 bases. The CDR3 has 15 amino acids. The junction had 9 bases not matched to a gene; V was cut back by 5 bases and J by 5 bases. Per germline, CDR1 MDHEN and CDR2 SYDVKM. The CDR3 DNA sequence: TGTGCCAGCAGTACATCACAGGGGGTCGGAGATACGCAGTATTTT. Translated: CASSTSQGVGDTQYF.

The CDR3 DNA reads as TGTGCCAGCAGTTTGGGCCTTCCTAGCTCGACCCAACCCTCCTACAATGAGCAGTTCTTC. The encoded protein is CASSLGLPSSTQPSYNEQFF. This chain links TRBV27 with TRBJ2-1; weak D call: TRBD2 (5 bases). V shed 3 bases and J shed 0 bases, with 24 bases lying between them. The length of the CDR3 is 20 residues. The germline V gene has CDR1 MNHEY and CDR2 SMNVEV (reference sequence).

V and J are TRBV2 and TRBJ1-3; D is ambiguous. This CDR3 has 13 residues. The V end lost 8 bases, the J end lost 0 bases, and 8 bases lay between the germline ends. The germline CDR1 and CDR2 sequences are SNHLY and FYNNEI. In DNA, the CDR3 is TGTGCCAGCCTTAGAGGCTCTGGAAACACCATATATTTT. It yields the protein CASLRGSGNTIYF.

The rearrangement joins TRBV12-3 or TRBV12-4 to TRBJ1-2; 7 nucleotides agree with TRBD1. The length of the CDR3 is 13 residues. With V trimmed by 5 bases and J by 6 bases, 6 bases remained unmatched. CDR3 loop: CASSPRQGDGYTF. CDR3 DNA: TGTGCCAGCAGTCCTCGACAGGGAGATGGCTACACCTTC.

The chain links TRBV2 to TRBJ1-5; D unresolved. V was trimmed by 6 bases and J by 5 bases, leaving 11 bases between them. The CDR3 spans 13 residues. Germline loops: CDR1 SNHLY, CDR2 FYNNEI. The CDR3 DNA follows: TGTGCCAGCAGGGAAAACAAGGATCAGCCCCAGCATTTT. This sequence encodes CASRENKDQPQHF.

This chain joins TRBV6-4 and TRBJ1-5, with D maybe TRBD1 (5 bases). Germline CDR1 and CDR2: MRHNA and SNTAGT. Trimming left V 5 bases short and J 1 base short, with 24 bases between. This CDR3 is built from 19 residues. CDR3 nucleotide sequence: TGTGCCAGCAGTACCCGACGGGGCAGAGAAATTGAGAGCAATCAGCCCCAGCATTTT. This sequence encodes CASSTRRGREIESNQPQHF.

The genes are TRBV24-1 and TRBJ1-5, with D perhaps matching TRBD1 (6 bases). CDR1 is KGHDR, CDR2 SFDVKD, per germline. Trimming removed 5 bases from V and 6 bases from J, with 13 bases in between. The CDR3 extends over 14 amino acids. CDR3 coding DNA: TGTGCCACCAGTGCCCGGGGGGCGGGTCAGCCCCAGCATTTT. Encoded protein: CATSARGAGQPQHF.

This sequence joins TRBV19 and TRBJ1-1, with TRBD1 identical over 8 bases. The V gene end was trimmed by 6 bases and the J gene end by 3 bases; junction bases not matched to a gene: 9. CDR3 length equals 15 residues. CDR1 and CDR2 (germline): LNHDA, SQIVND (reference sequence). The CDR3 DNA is TGTGCCAGTAGGGACACAGGGGGGAGATACACTGAAGCTTTCTTT. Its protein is CASRDTGGRYTEAFF.

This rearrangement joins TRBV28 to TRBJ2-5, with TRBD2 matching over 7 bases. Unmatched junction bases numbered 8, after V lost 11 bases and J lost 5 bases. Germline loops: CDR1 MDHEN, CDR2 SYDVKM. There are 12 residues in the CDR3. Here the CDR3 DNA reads TGTGCCTCGAGGCAGGGAGGGGAGACCCAGTACTTC. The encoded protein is CASRQGGETQYF. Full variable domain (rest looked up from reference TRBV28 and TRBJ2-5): DVKVTQSSRYLVKRTGEKVFLECVQDMDHENMFWYRQDPGLGLRLIYFSYDVKMKEKGDIPEGYSVSREKKERFSLILESASTNQTSMYLCASRQGGETQYFGPGTRLLVL.

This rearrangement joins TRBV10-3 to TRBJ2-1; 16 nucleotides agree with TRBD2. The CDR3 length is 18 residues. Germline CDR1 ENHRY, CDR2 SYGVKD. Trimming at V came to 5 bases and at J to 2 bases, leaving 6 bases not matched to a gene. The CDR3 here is CAISPGLAGGPTYNEQFF. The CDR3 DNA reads TGTGCCATCAGTCCGGGACTAGCGGGGGGGCCGACCTACAATGAGCAGTTCTTC.

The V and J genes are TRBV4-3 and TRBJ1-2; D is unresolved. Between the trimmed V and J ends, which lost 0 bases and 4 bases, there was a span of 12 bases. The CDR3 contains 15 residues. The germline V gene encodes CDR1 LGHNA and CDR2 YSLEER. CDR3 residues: CASSQEYREFYGYTF. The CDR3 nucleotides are TGCGCCAGCAGCCAAGAATATCGCGAATTCTATGGCTACACCTTC.

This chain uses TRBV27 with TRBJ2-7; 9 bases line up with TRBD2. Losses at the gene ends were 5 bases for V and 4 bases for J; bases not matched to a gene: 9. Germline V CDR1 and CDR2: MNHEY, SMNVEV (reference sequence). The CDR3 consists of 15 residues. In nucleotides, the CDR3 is TGTGCCAGCAGTCAAAGACTAGCGGCTCTTTACGAGCAGTACTTC. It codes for CASSQRLAALYEQYF.

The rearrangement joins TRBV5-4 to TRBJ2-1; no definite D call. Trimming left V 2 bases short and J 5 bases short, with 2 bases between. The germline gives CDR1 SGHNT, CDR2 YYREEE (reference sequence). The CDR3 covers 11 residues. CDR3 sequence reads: CASSLNNEQFF. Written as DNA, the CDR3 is TGTGCCAGCAGCTTAAACAATGAGCAGTTCTTC.

CDR3: CASNDNSPLHF. In DNA, the CDR3 is TGTGCCAGCAACGACAATTCACCCCTCCACTTT. V and J are TRBV2 and TRBJ1-6, with no clear D. This CDR3 comprises 11 residues. Trimming left V 7 bases short and J 7 bases short, with 5 bases between. Germline CDR1 is SNHLY and CDR2 is FYNNEI.

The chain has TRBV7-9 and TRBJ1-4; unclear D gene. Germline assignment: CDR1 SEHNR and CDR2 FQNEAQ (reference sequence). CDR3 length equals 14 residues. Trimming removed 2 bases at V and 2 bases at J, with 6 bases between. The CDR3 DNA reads TGTGCCAGCAGCTTACGGGTCACTAATGAAAAACTGTTTTTT. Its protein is CASSLRVTNEKLFF.

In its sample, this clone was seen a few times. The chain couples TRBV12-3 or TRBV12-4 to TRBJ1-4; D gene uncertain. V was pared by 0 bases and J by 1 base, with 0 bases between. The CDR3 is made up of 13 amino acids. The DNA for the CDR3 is TGTGCCAGCAGTTTAGCAACTAATGAAAAACTGTTTTTT. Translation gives CASSLATNEKLFF.

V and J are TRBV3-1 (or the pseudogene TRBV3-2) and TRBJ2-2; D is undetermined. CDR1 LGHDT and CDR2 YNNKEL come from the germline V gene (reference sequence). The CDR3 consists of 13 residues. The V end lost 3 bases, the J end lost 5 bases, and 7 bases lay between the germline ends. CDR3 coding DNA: TGTGCCAGCAGCCAGGGGATGACCGGGGAGCTGTTTTTT. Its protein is CASSQGMTGELFF.

The CDR3 is CASSTQDPFRNIQYF. CDR3 in DNA: TGCGCCAGCAGTACCCAGGACCCTTTTAGAAACATTCAGTACTTC. The chain links TRBV5-1 to TRBJ2-4; D gene unclear. Germline assignment: CDR1 SGHRS and CDR2 YFSETQ. This CDR3 has 15 amino acids. The V and J ends lost 5 bases and 6 bases respectively, with 18 bases between them.

The CDR3 loop is CATSDLDEQFF. The CDR3 nucleotides read TGTGCCACCAGTGATTTAGATGAGCAGTTCTTC. The chain employs TRBV24-1 and TRBJ2-1; D remains unclear. Trimming took off 1 base at V and 8 bases at J, with 2 bases between the two ends. CDR3 length equals 11 residues. Per the germline V gene, CDR1 is KGHDR and CDR2 is SFDVKD.

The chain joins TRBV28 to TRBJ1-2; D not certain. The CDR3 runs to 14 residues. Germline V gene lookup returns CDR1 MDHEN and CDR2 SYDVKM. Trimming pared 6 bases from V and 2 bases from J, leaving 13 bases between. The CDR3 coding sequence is TGTGCCAGCAGGGCCGGAGGCTGGAACTATGGCTACACCTTC. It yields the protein CASRAGGWNYGYTF.

CDR3 coding DNA: TGCGCCAGCAGTTGGGATGGACAGGGGTACCAAGAGACCCAGTACTTC. This gives the protein CASSWDGQGYQETQYF. The chain recombines TRBV5-1 with TRBJ2-5, with TRBD1 matching over 9 bases. Germline V gene data show CDR1 as SGHRS and CDR2 as YFSETQ. This CDR3 spans 16 amino acids. V was pared by 5 bases and J by 0 bases, with 8 bases of the junction left unmatched.

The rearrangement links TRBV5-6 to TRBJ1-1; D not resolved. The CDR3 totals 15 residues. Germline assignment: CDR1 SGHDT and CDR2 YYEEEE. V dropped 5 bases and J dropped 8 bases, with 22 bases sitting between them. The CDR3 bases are TGTGCCAGCAGTGCGTTGACCAGCTTTTCCGTAGAAGCTTTCTTT. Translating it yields CASSALTSFSVEAFF.

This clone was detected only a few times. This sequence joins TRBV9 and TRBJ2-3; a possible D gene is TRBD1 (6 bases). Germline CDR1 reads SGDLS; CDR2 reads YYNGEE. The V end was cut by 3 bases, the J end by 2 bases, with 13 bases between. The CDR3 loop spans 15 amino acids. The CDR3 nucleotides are TGTGCCAGCAGCGGACGCAGGGGAGACACAGATACGCAGTATTTT. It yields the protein CASSGRRGDTDTQYF. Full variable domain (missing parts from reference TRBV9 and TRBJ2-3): DSGVTQTPKHLITATGQRVTLRCSPRSGDLSVYWYQQSLDQGLQFLIQYYNGEERAKGNILERFSAQQFPDLHSELNLSSLELGDSALYFCASSGRRGDTDTQYFGPGTRLTVL.

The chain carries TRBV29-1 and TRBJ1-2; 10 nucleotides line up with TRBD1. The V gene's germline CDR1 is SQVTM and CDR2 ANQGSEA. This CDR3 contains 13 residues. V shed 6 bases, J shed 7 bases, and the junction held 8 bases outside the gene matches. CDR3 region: CSVAGTGVLGYTF. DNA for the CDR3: TGCAGCGTCGCCGGGACAGGGGTTCTTGGCTACACCTTC.

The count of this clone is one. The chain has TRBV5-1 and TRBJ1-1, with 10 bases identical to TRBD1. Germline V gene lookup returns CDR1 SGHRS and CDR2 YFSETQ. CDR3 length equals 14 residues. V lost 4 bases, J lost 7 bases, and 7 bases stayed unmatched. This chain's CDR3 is CASSPRTGGDEAFF. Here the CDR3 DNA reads TGCGCCAGCAGCCCACGGACAGGGGGTGATGAAGCTTTCTTT.